This T cell receptor beta chain was sequenced in a study of metastatic and nonmetastatic thyroid tumors. On the study more broadly: Across blood and tumor or nodule tissue, repertoires from malignant and benign thyroid patients were compared with one another. Findings and limits, study-wide: As reported, TCR beta diversity in blood and tumor was significantly higher in malignant thyroid tumors than in benign nodules.

This clone showed up just a few times. Its antigen is as yet unknown. From the PCR reads, TCRdb re-called clones with MiXCR. The table has over 70,000 clones, roughly a sixth seen once. Nobody among the patients had been given any treatment before thyroid surgery. V lost 8 bases and J lost 4; bases outside the gene matches: 11. The CDR3 is 16 amino acids. CDR1 MDHEN and CDR2 SYDVKM come from the germline V gene. This receptor was taken from a female donor with papillary thyroid cancer or a benign thyroid nodule (not recorded which). Some clones in this sample may be carry-over from other donors' samples. The chain links TRBV28 to TRBJ1-5; 10 bases align to TRBD1. What was sequenced was blood. The CDR3 region has the DNA TGTGCCAGCCTCACCAGGGACAGGGGAAGTAATCAGCCCCAGCATTTT. Translated, it gives CASLTRDRGSNQPQHF.